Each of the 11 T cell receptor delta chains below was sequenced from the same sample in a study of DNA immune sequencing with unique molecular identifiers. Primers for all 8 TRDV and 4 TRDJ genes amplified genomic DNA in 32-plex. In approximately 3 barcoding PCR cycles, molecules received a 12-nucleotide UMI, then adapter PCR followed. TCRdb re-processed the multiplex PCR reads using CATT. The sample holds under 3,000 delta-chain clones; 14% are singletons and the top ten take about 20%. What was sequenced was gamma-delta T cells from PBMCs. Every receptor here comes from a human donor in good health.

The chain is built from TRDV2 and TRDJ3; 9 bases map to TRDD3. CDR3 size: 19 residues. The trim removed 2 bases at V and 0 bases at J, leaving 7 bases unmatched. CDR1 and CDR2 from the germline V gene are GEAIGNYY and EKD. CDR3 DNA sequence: TGTGCCTGTGACAGGGGGATACTCCCGAGCTCCTGGGACACCCGACAGATGTTTTTC. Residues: CACDRGILPSSWDTRQMFF.

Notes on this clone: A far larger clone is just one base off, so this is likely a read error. CDR3 in DNA: TGTGCCTGTGACTTACTGGGGGAGCCCACCGTTAAACTCATCTTT. Translated, it gives CACDLLGEPTVKLIF. J is TRDJ1 and V is TRDV2, with 9 bases matching TRDD3. The germline V gene has CDR1 GEAIGNYY and CDR2 EKD. The length of the CDR3 is 15 residues.

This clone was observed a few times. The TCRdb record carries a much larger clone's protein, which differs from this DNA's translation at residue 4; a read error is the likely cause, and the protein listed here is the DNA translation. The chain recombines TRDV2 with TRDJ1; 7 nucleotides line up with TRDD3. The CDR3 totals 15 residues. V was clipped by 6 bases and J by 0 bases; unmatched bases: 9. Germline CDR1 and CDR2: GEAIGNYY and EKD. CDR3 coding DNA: TGTGCCTGTAATTTTGTGGGGGAAAACACCGATAAACTCATCTTT. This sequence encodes CACNFVGENTDKLIF.

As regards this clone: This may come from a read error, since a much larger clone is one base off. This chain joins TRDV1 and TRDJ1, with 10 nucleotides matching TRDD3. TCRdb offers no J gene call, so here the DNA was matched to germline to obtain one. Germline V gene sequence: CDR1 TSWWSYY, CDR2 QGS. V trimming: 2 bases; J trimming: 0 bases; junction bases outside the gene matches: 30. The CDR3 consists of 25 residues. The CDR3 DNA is TGTGCTCTTGGGGAATCGAGATTATCTTCCTACTCGTACTGGGGGATCCACTTCGACACCGATAAACTCATCTTT. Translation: CALGESRLSSYSYWGIHFDTDKLIF.

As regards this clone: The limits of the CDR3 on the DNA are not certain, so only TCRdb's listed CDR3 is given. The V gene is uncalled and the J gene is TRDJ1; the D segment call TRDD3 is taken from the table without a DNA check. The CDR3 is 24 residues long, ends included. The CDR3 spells CACDTLASPEVGGGTLSYTDKLIF.

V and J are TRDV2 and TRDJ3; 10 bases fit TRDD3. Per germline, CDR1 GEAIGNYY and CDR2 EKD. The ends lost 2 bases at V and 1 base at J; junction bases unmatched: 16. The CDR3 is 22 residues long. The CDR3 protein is CACDRVSLMGDTSSWDTRQMFF. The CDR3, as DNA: TGTGCCTGTGACAGAGTGAGTCTTATGGGGGATACTAGTTCCTGGGACACCCGACAGATGTTTTTC.

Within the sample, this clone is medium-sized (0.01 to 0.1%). CDR3 DNA sequence: TGTGCTCTTGGGGTGTTCCCCTCCTGCTCATCGGACTGGGGAAAGGTACAGTACACCGATAAACTCATCTTT. The encoded protein is CALGVFPSCSSDWGKVQYTDKLIF. The genes are TRDV1 and TRDJ1, with 7 bases fitting TRDD3. This CDR3 has 24 residues. CDR1 and CDR2 from the germline V gene are TSWWSYY and QGS. The trim removed 4 bases at V and 0 bases at J, leaving 32 bases unmatched.

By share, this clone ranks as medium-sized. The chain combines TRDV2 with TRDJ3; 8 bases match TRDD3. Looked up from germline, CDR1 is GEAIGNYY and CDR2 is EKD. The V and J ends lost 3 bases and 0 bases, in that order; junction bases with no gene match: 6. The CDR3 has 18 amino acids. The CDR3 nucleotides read TGTGCCTGTGACGGGCTGGGGGAGAGCTCCTGGGACACCCGACAGATGTTTTTC. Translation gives CACDGLGESSWDTRQMFF.

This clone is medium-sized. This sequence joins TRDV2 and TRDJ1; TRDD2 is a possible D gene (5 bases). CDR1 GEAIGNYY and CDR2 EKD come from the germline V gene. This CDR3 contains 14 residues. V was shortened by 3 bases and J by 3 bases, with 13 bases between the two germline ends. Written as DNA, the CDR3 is TGTGCCTGTGACCTCCTAGGAGGAGCCGATAAACTCATCTTT. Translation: CACDLLGGADKLIF.

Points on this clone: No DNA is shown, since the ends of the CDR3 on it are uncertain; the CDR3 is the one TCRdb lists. The CDR3 loop reads CSVLLCSKRGCHSGGYLHDDKLIF. The J gene went uncalled, whereas the V gene is TRAV29/DV5; TRDD3 is taken as the D call from the table, unchecked against the DNA. Both ends counted, the CDR3 spans 24 residues. Germline CDR1 NSMFDY, CDR2 ISSIKDK.

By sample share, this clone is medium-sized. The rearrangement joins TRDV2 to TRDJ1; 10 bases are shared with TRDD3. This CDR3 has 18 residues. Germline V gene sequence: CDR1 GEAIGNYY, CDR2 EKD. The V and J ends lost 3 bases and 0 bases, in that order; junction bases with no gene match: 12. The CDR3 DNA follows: TGTGCCTGTGACCCCCTGGGGGGGGGATACGGGTACACCGATAAACTCATCTTT. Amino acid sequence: CACDPLGGGYGYTDKLIF.